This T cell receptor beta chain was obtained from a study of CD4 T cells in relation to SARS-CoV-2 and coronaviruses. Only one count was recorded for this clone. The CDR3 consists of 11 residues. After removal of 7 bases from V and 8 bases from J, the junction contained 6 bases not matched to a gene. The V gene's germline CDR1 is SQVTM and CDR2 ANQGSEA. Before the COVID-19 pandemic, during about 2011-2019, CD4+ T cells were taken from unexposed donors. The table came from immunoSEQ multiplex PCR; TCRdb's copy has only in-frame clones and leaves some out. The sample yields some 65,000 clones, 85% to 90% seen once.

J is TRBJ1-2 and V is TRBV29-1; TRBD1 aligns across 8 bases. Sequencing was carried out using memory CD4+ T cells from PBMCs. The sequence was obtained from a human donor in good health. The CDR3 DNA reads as TGCAGCGAGACGACAGGGGCCGGCTACACCTTC. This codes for CSETTGAGYTF.